Shown below are 10 T cell receptor beta chains from a single sample sequenced in a study of blood T cell repertoires in COVID-19. Produced via immunoSEQ multiplex PCR; TCRdb's table is partial and in-frame only. This sample has around 230,000 clones, with around 85% found just once. Material: peripheral blood. The receptors originated from a man in his forties or fifties with COVID-19, enrolled during active disease.

This rearrangement joins TRBV7-2 to TRBJ2-7; possibly TRBD2 for D (5 bases). The CDR3 has 15 residues. CDR1 is SGHTA, CDR2 FQGNSA, per germline. Between the trimmed V and J ends, which lost 6 bases and 0 bases, there was a span of 15 bases. In DNA, the CDR3 is TGTGCCAGCAGGGTTAGCTCGGGATTCTCCTACGAGCAGTACTTC. Translating it yields CASRVSSGFSYEQYF.

Comments on this clone: Mismatch with germline at one junction end may stem from a read error. This chain links TRBV7-7 with TRBJ2-5; TRBD1 agrees at 7 bases. The germline CDR1 and CDR2 sequences are SSHAT and FNYEAQ (reference sequence). The length of the CDR3 is 15 residues. DNA for the CDR3: TGTGCTAGCAGCCGGGCCTGGACAGGAGAAGAGACCCAGTACTTC. This codes for CASSRAWTGEETQYF.

The genes are TRBV10-3 and TRBJ1-1; 7 bases map to TRBD1. Germline trimming cut 6 bases from V and 8 bases from J; bases unmatched to any gene: 12. This CDR3 region has 14 residues. Germline values: CDR1 ENHRY, CDR2 SYGVKD. CDR3 nucleotides: TGTGCCATCAGCGGAGTCAGGGGACAGACCGAAGCTTTCTTT. This gives the protein CAISGVRGQTEAFF.

The CDR3 spells CASRPPGSSNQPQHF. The CDR3, as DNA: TGTGCCAGCAGACCCCCCGGGAGTAGCAATCAGCCCCAGCATTTT. This sequence joins TRBV28 and TRBJ1-5; D gene unclear. Deletions cut 6 bases from V and 0 bases from J, with 12 bases between. Germline V gene sequence: CDR1 MDHEN, CDR2 SYDVKM. This CDR3 is 15 amino acids long.

The chain is built from TRBV10-2 and TRBJ1-5, with TRBD1 as a possible D gene (5 bases). Trimming removed 0 bases at V and 3 bases at J, with 9 bases between. CDR1 and CDR2 from the germline V gene are WSHSY and SAAADI. The CDR3 consists of 15 residues. Here the CDR3 DNA reads TGCGCCAGCAGTGAGTCTCGGGGGAACAATCAGCCCCAGCATTTT. It specifies CASSESRGNNQPQHF.

This clone was observed once. The rearrangement joins TRBV6-5 to TRBJ1-2; tentative D call: TRBD1 (6 bases). Germline V gene lookup returns CDR1 MNHEY and CDR2 SVGAGI. Between the trimmed V and J ends, which lost 7 bases and 4 bases, there was a span of 13 bases. The CDR3 is 13 residues long. CDR3 amino acids: CASTPQQGYGYTF. The CDR3 nucleotides read TGTGCCAGCACCCCCCAACAGGGCTATGGCTACACCTTC.

This clone was detected only a few times. The rearrangement links TRBV5-4 to TRBJ2-3; D might be TRBD1 (5 bases). CDR1 and CDR2 (germline): SGHNT, YYREEE (reference sequence). V was cut by 4 bases and J by 4 bases, with 10 bases left in between. CDR3 length equals 13 residues. The DNA for the CDR3 is TGTGCCAGCAGCATACCAGGGCCAGATACGCAGTATTTT. Translated, it gives CASSIPGPDTQYF.

The chain couples TRBV19 to TRBJ2-1, with 7 bases that match TRBD1. V gave up 3 bases and J gave up 4 bases; unmatched junction bases: 9. Per germline, CDR1 LNHDA and CDR2 SQIVND (reference sequence). The CDR3 is 16 residues long. Here the CDR3 DNA reads TGTGCCAGTAGTATTTCGACAGGGAAGTTGTACAATGAGCAGTTCTTC. Its protein product is CASSISTGKLYNEQFF.

The rearrangement joins TRBV5-8 to TRBJ1-6; D gene ambiguous. The V and J ends lost 3 bases and 14 bases respectively, with 18 bases between them. Germline V lookup: CDR1 SGHTS, CDR2 YDEGEE. The CDR3 runs to 14 residues. The CDR3: CASSSTSVGMSLHF. For the CDR3, the DNA is TGTGCCAGCAGCTCCACTAGCGTGGGGATGTCCCTCCACTTT.

This chain connects TRBV6-6 to TRBJ1-1, with TRBD1 matching over 10 bases. The CDR3 covers 15 residues. V lost 5 bases to trimming and J lost 3 bases; unmatched junction nucleotides: 6. Per germline, CDR1 MNHNY and CDR2 SVGAGI (reference sequence). CDR3 DNA: TGTGCCAGCAGTCCGCCCGGGACAGGGGACACTGAAGCTTTCTTT. Its translation is CASSPPGTGDTEAFF.